This entry is about one T cell receptor beta chain. The CDR3 runs 14 residues. Looked up from germline, CDR1 is GTSNPN and CDR2 is SVGIG (reference sequence). V lost 0 bases, J lost 6 bases, and 13 bases lay in between. In TCRdb, the RT-PCR reads were re-called with MiXCR into one record per CDR3 protein. The sample lists almost 700,000 distinct CDR3 sequences, 14% occurring once. The genes are TRBV30 and TRBJ2-3, with a possible D match to TRBD1 (6 bases). The sample comprised memory CD4+ T cells from blood. The source of this sequence is a female donor in good health, serving as a healthy control. CDR3 DNA sequence: TGTGCCTGGAGTGTTTTTGGGGGCGGGGATACGCAGTATTTT. Protein: CAWSVFGGGDTQYF.